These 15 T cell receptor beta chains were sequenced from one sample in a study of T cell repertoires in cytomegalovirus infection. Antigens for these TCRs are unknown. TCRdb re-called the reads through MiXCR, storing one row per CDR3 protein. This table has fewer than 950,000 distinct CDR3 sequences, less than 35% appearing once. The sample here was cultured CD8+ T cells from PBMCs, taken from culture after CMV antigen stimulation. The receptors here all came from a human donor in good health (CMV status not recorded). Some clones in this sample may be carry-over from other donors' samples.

The CDR3 bases are TGTGCCAGCAGCAATAGCGGGGGGCAACACGAGCAGTACGTC. This translates into CASSNSGGQHEQYV. The V and J genes are TRBV11-1 and TRBJ2-7, with TRBD2 matching 10 bases. The junction had 6 bases not matched to a gene; V was cut back by 5 bases and J by 5 bases. The V gene's germline CDR1 is SGHAT and CDR2 FQDESV (reference sequence). This CDR3 is 14 amino acids long.

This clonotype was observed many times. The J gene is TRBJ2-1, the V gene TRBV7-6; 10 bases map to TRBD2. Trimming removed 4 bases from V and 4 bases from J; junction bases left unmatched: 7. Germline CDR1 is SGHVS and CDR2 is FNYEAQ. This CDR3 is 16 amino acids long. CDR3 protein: CASSSRAGGMYNEQFF. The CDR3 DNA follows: TGTGCCAGCAGCTCCAGAGCGGGGGGGATGTACAATGAGCAGTTCTTC.

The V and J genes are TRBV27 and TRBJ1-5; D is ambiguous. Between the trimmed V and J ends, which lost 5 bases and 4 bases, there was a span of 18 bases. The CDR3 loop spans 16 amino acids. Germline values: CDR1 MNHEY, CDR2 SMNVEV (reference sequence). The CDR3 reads CASSPLVGGWNQPQHF. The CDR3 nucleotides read TGTGCCAGCAGTCCACTCGTGGGAGGGTGGAATCAGCCCCAGCATTTT.

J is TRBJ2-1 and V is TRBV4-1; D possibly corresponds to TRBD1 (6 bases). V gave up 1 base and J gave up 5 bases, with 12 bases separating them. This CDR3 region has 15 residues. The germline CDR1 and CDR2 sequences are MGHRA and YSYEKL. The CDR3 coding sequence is TGCGCCAGCAGCCAAGGGGGGCAGCCCGACAATGAGCAGTTCTTC. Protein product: CASSQGGQPDNEQFF.

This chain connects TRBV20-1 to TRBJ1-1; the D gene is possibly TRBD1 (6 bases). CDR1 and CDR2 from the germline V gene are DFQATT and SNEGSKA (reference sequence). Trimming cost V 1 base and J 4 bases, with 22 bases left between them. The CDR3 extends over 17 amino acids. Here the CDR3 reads CSARGLLGGLSATEAFF. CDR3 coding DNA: TGCAGTGCTAGAGGCCTCCTAGGGGGGTTAAGTGCCACTGAAGCTTTCTTT.

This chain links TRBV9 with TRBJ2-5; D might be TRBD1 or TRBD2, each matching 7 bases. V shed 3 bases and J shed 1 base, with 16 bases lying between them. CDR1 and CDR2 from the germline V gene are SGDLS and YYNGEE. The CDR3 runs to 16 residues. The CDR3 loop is CASSDAGEGAQETQYF. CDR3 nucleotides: TGTGCCAGCAGCGACGCAGGGGAGGGGGCCCAAGAGACCCAGTACTTC.

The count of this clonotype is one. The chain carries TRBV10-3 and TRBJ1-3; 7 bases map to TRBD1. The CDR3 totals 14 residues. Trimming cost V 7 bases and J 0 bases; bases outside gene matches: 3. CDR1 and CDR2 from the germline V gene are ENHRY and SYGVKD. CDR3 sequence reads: CAINAGGSGNTIYF. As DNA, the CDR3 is TGTGCCATCAACGCAGGGGGCTCTGGAAACACCATATATTTT.

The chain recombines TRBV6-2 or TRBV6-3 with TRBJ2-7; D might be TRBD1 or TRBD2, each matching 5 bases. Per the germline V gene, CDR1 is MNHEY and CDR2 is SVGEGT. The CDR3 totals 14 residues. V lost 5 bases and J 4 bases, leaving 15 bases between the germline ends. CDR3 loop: CASSELRDGYEQYV. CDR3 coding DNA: TGTGCCAGCAGTGAACTACGGGACGGATACGAGCAGTACGTC.

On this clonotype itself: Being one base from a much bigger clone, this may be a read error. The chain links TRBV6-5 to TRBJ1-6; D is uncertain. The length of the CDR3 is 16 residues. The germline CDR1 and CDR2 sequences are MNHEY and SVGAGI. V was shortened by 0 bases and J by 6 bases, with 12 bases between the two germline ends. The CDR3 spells CASSYSGTNLNSPLHF. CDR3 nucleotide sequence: TGTGCCAGCAGTTACTCTGGTACCAACCTTAATTCACCCCTCCACTTT.

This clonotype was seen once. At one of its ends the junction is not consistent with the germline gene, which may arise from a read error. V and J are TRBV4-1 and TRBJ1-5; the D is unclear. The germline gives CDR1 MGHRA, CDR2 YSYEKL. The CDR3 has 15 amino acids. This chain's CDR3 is CASSQDWGGIQPRHF. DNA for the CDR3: TGCGCCAGTAGCCAAGATTGGGGAGGGATTCAGCCCCGGCATTTT.

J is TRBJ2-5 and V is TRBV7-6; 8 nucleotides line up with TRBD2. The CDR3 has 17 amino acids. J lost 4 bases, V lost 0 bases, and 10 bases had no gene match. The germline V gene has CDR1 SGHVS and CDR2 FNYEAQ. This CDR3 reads CASSLAWRGAGGETQYF. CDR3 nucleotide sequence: TGTGCCAGCAGCTTAGCTTGGCGGGGGGCCGGAGGAGAGACCCAGTACTTC.

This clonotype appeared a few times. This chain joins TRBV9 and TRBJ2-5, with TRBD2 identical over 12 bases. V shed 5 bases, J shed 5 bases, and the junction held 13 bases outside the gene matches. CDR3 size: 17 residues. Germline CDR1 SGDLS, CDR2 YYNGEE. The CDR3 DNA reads TGTGCCAGCAGTCAACCCCTAGCGGGGGGGCCCGTGGAGACCCAGTACTTC. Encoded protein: CASSQPLAGGPVETQYF.

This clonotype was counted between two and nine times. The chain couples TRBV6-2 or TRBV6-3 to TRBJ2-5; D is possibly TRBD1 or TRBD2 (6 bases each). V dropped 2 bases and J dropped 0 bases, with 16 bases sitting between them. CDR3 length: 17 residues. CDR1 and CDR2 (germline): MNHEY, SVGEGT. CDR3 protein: CASSYLDEGGYQETQYF. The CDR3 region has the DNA TGTGCCAGCAGTTACCTCGACGAGGGGGGATACCAAGAGACCCAGTACTTC.

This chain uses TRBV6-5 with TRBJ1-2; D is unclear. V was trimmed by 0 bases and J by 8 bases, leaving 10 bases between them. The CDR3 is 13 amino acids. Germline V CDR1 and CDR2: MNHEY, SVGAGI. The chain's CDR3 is CASSYSRIGGYTF. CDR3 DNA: TGTGCCAGCAGTTACTCGAGAATTGGCGGCTACACCTTC.

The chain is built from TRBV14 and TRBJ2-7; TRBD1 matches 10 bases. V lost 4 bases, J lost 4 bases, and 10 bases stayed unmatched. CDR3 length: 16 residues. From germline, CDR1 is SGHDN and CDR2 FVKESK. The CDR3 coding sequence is TGTGCCAGCAGCCCCCGAACGAGACAGGGGGCTTACGAGCAGTACTTC. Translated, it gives CASSPRTRQGAYEQYF.